The entry that follows covers one TCR beta chain sequence. This sample stems from a study of technical replicates of blood from several donors. Produced via immunoSEQ multiplex PCR; TCRdb's table is partial and in-frame only. In the table there are tens of thousands of clones, approximately 92% of which are singletons. Trimming took 5 bases from V and 3 from J; bases not matched to a gene: 5. The CDR3 extends over 14 amino acids. CDR1 is SGHVS and CDR2 is FQNEAQ in the germline V gene. The sequencing input was T cells isolated from PBMCs. This TCR was recovered from a human donor in good health. V and J are TRBV7-8 and TRBJ2-7, with 9 positions matching TRBD2. The CDR3 loop reads CASSGREGLYEQYF. The CDR3 DNA sequence: TGTGCCAGCAGCGGGCGGGAGGGCCTCTACGAGCAGTACTTC.